These 3 T cell receptor beta chains were sequenced from one sample in a study of blood T cell repertoires in COVID-19. Here immunoSEQ multiplex PCR was the method, and the copy in TCRdb shows in-frame clones only, minus some. Seen here are hundreds of thousands of clones, about 88% observed once, and the top ten hold 2.5% to 3.5%. What was sequenced was peripheral blood. The receptors come from a human donor in a cohort sampled during active COVID-19.

The table lists this clone with a count of one. The chain is built from TRBV18 and TRBJ2-7, with 9 bases lining up with TRBD1. This CDR3 spans 14 amino acids. Germline V lookup: CDR1 KGHSH, CDR2 LQKENI. Trimming removed 6 bases from V and 4 bases from J; junction bases left unmatched: 7. CDR3 loop: CASSSGTGKYEQYF. CDR3 in DNA: TGTGCCAGCTCTTCCGGGACAGGGAAATACGAGCAGTACTTC.

CDR3 sequence reads: CASSLAVGSDYEQYF. DNA for the CDR3: TGCGCCAGCAGCTTGGCGGTTGGGAGCGACTACGAGCAGTACTTC. This chain connects TRBV5-1 to TRBJ2-7, with D perhaps TRBD2 (5 bases). V lost 0 bases and J lost 3, with 13 bases in between. The germline CDR1 and CDR2 sequences are SGHRS and YFSETQ. This CDR3 has 15 amino acids.

The chain has TRBV9 and TRBJ2-1; D perhaps matches TRBD1 (9 bases). Trimming took 4 bases from V and 4 from J, leaving 18 bases between them. Germline values: CDR1 SGDLS, CDR2 YYNGEE. The CDR3 has 16 amino acids. This CDR3 is CASSLAGGQGYNEQFF. CDR3 nucleotides: TGTGCCAGCAGCTTGGCGGGGGGACAGGGTTACAATGAGCAGTTCTTC.